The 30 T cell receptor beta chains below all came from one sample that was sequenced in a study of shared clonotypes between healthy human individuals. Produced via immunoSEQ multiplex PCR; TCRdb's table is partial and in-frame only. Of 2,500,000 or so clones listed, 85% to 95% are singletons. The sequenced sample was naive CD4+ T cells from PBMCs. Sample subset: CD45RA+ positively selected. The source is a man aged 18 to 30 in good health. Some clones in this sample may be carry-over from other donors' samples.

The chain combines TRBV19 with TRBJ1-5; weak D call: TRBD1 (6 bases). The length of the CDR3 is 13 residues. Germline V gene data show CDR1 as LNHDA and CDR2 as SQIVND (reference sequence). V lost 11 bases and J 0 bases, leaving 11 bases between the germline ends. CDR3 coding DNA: TGTGCCTCCCACAGGGATAGCAATCAGCCCCAGCATTTT. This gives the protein CASHRDSNQPQHF.

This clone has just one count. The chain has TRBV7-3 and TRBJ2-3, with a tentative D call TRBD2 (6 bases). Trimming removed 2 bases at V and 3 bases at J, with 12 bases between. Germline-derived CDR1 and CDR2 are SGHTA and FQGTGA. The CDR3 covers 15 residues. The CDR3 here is CASSLSAGLTDTQYF. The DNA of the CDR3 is TGTGCCAGCAGCTTATCGGCGGGATTGACAGATACGCAGTATTTT.

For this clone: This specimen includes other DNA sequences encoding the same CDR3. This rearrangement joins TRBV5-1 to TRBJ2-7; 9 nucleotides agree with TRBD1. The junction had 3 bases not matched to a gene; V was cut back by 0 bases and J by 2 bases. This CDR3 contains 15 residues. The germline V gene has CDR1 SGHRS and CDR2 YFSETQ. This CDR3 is CASSLGGQGTYEQYF. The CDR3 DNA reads TGCGCCAGCAGCTTGGGGGGACAGGGAACCTACGAGCAGTACTTC. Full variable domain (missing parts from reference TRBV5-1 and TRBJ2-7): KAGVTQTPRYLIKTRGQQVTLSCSPISGHRSVSWYQQTPGQGLQFLFEYFSETQRNKGNFPGRFSGRQFSNSRSEMNVSTLELGDSALYLCASSLGGQGTYEQYFGPGTRLTVT.

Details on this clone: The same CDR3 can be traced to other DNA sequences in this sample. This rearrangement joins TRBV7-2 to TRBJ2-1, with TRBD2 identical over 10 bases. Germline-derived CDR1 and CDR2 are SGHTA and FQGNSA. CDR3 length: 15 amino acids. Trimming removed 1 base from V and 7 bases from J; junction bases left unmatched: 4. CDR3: CASSLGLAGVNEQFF. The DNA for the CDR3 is TGTGCCAGCAGCTTAGGCCTAGCGGGAGTGAATGAGCAGTTCTTC.

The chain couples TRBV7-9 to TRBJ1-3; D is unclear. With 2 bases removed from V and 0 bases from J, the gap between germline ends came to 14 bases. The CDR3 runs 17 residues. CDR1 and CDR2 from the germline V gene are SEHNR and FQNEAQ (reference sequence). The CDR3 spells CASSLSLTVSSGNTIYF. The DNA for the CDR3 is TGTGCCAGCAGCTTAAGCTTGACGGTCAGCTCTGGAAACACCATATATTTT.

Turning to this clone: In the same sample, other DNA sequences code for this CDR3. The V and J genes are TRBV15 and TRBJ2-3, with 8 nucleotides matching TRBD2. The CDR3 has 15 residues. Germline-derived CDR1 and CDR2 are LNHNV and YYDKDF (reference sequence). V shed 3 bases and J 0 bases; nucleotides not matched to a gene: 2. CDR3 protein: CATSRLAGSTDTQYF. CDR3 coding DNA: TGTGCCACCAGCAGGCTAGCGGGCAGCACAGATACGCAGTATTTT.

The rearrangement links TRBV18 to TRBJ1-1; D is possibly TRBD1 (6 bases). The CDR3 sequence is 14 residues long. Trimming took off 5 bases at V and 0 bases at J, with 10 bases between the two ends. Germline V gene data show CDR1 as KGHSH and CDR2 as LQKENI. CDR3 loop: CASSWGQLNTEAFF. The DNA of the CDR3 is TGTGCCAGCTCATGGGGGCAACTGAACACTGAAGCTTTCTTT.

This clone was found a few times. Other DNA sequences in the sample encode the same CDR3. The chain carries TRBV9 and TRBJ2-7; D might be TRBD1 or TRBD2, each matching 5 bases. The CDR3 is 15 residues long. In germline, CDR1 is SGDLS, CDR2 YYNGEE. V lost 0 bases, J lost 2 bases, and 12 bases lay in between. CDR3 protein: CASSVGPTGPYEQYF. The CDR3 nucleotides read TGTGCCAGCAGCGTAGGTCCGACGGGACCCTACGAGCAGTACTTC.

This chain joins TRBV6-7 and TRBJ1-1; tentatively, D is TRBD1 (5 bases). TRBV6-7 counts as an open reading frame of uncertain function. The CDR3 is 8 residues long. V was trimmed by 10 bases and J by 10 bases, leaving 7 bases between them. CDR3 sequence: CAMRGAFF. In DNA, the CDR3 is TGTGCCATGAGGGGAGCTTTCTTT.

The CDR3 nucleotides read TGTGCCAGCAGCTCCCGGATGCGATATGGCTACACCTTC. Its protein is CASSSRMRYGYTF. The chain employs TRBV6-5 and TRBJ1-2; D ambiguous. The CDR3 covers 13 residues. Trimming cost V 6 bases and J 5 bases, with 13 bases left between them. CDR1 and CDR2 from the germline V gene are MNHEY and SVGAGI.

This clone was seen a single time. CDR3 loop: CASSPTGRYEQYF. DNA of the CDR3: TGTGCCAGCTCACCAACAGGGAGATACGAGCAGTACTTC. This chain joins TRBV18 and TRBJ2-5; perhaps TRBD1 as D (6 bases). The J call could be wrong; TRBJ2-7 is a better fit for the DNA end. This CDR3 has 13 residues. CDR1 and CDR2 (germline): KGHSH, LQKENI.

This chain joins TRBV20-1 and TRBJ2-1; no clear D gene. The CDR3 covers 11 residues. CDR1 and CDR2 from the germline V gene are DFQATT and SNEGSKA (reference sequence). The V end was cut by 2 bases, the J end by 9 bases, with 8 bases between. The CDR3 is CSARPFREQFF. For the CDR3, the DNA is TGCAGTGCTAGACCTTTTCGTGAGCAGTTCTTC.

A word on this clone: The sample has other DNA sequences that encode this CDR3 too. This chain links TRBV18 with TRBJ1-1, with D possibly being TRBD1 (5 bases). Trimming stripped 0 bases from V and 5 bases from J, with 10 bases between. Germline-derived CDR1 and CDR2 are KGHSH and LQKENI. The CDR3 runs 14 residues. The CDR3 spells CASSPPGTGTEAFF. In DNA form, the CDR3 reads TGTGCCAGCTCACCACCCGGGACTGGAACTGAAGCTTTCTTT. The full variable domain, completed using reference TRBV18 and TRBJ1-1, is NAGVMQNPRHLVRRRGQEARLRCSPMKGHSHVYWYRQLPEEGLKFMVYLQKENIIDESGMPKERFSAEFPKEGPSILRIQQVVRGDSAAYFCASSPPGTGTEAFFGQGTRLTVV.

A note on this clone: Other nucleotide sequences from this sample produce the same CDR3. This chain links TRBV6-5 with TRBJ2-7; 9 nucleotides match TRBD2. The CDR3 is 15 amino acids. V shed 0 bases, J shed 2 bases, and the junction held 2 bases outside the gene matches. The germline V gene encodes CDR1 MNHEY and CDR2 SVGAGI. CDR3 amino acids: CASSYSGGRAYEQYF. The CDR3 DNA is TGTGCCAGCAGTTACTCGGGCGGGAGGGCCTACGAGCAGTACTTC.

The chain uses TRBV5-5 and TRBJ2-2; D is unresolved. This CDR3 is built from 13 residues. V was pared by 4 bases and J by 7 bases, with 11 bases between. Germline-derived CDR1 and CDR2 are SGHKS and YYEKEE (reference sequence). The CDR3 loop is CASSVVGVGELFF. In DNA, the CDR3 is TGTGCCAGCAGCGTTGTGGGCGTCGGGGAGCTGTTTTTT.

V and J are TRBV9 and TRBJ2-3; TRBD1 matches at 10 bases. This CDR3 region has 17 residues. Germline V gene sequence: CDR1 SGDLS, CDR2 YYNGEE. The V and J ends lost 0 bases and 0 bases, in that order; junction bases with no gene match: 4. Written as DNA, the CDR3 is TGTGCCAGCAGCGTAGGGGACAGGGGCCTTAGCACAGATACGCAGTATTTT. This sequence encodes CASSVGDRGLSTDTQYF.

The CDR3 bases are TGTGCCAGCAGCTTGGCCGGAAGCCAGCAGTACTTC. Its protein is CASSLAGSQQYF. This chain uses TRBV5-4 with TRBJ2-7; D is uncertain. The germline V gene encodes CDR1 SGHNT and CDR2 YYREEE (reference sequence). The CDR3 length is 12 residues. V shed 0 bases and J shed 8 bases, with 9 bases lying between them.

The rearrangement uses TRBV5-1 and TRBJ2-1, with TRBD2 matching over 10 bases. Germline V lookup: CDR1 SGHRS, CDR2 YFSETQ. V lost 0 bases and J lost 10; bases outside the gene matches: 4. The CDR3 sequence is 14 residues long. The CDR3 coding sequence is TGCGCCAGCAGCTTGGAGGAACTAGCGGGAGAGCAGTTCTTC. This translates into CASSLEELAGEQFF. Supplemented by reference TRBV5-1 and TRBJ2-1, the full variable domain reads KAGVTQTPRYLIKTRGQQVTLSCSPISGHRSVSWYQQTPGQGLQFLFEYFSETQRNKGNFPGRFSGRQFSNSRSEMNVSTLELGDSALYLCASSLEELAGEQFFGPGTRLTVL.

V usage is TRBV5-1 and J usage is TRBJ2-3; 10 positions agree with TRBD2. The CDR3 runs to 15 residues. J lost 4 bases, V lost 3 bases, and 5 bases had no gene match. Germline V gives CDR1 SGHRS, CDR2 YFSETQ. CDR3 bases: TGCGCCAGCAGCTCACTACTAGCGGGATCAGATACGCAGTATTTT. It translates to CASSSLLAGSDTQYF.

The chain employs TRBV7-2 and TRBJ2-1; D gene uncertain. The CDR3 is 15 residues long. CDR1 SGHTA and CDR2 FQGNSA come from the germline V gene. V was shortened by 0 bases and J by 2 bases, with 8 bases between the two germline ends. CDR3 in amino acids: CASSLARLAYNEQFF. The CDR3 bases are TGTGCCAGCAGCTTAGCCAGACTGGCCTACAATGAGCAGTTCTTC.

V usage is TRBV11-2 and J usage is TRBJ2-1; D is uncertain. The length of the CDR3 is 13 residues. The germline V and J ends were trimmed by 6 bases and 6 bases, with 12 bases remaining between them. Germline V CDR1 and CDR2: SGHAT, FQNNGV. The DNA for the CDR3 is TGTGCCAGCAGATCCTACTCGGCCAATGAGCAGTTCTTC. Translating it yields CASRSYSANEQFF.

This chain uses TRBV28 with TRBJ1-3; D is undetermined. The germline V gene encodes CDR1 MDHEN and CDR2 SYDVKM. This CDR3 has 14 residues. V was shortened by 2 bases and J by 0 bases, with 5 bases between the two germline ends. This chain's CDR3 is CASSLQTSGNTIYF. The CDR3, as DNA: TGTGCCAGCAGTTTACAGACCTCTGGAAACACCATATATTTT.

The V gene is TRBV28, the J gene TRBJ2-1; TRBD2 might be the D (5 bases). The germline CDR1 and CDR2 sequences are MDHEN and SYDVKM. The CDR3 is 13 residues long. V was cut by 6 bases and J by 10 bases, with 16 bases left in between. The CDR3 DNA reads TGTGCCAGCAGCGGGCCTAGCCGGTCGGAGCAGTTCTTC. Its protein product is CASSGPSRSEQFF.

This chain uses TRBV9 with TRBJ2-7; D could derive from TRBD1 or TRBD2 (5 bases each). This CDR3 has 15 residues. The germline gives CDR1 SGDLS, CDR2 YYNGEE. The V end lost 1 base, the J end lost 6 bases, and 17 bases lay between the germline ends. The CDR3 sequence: CASSVIPGIGAEQYF. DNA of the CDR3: TGTGCCAGCAGCGTAATCCCAGGTATCGGGGCCGAGCAGTACTTC.

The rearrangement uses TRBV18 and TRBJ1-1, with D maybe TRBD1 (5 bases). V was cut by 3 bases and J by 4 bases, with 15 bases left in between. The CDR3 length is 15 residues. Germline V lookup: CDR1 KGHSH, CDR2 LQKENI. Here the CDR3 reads CASSPTLGVGTEAFF. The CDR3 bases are TGTGCCAGCTCACCTACTCTGGGGGTTGGCACTGAAGCTTTCTTT.

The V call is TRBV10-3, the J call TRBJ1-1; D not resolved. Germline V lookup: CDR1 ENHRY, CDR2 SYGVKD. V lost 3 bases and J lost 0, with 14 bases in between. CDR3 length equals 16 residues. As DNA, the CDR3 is TGTGCCATCAGTGAAAGGGTCCCCCGATTGAACACTGAAGCTTTCTTT. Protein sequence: CAISERVPRLNTEAFF.

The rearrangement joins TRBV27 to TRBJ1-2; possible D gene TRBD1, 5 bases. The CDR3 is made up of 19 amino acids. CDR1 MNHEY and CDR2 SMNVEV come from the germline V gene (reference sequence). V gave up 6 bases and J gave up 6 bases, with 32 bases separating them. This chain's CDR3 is CASRQKYRPGRLGVDGYTF. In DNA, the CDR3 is TGTGCCAGCAGGCAGAAATACCGACCCGGCCGGCTGGGGGTGGATGGCTACACCTTC.

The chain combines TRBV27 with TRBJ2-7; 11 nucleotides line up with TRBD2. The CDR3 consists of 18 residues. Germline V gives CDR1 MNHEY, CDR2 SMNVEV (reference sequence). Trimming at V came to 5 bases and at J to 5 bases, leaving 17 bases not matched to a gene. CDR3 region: CASSLRTSGSGSAHEQYF. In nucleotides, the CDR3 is TGTGCCAGCAGTCTCCGTACTAGCGGGAGTGGGTCAGCCCACGAGCAGTACTTC.

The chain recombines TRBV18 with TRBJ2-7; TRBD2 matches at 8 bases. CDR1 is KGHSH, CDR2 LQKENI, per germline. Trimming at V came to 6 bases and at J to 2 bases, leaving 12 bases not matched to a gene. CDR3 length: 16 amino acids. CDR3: CASSPTTSGGPYEQYF. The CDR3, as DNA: TGTGCCAGCTCGCCTACTACTAGCGGTGGGCCCTACGAGCAGTACTTC. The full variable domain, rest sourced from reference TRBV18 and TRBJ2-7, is NAGVMQNPRHLVRRRGQEARLRCSPMKGHSHVYWYRQLPEEGLKFMVYLQKENIIDESGMPKERFSAEFPKEGPSILRIQQVVRGDSAAYFCASSPTTSGGPYEQYFGPGTRLTVT.

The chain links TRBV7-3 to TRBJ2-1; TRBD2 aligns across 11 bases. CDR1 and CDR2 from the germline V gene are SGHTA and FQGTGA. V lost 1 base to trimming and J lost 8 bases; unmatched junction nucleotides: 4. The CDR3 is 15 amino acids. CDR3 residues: CASSLKLAGAHEQFF. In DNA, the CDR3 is TGTGCCAGCAGCTTAAAACTAGCGGGAGCGCATGAGCAGTTCTTC.